This section outlines one T cell receptor (beta chain) sequence together with its context. What it binds is unknown. These data originate in a study of cytomegalovirus exposure and HLA in healthy donors. Broader study findings: CMV antigen specificity was confirmed in vitro for three CMV-associated chains.

Losses at the gene ends were 5 bases for V and 8 bases for J; bases not matched to a gene: 11. The CDR3 length is 14 residues. CDR1 and CDR2 from the germline V gene are SQVTM and ANQGSEA. The PCR had 60 Vbeta and 13 Jbeta primers. Authors' analysis steps: Later work found tens of millions of unique TCR beta chains, with 9.5 million to 12 million shared. Here immunoSEQ multiplex PCR was the method, and the copy in TCRdb shows in-frame clones only, minus some. That table gives V, J and clone size, and the DNA gave D and trimming. This sample has 150,000 to 200,000 clones, with more than 65% found just once.

The sample consisted of PBMCs. This rearrangement joins TRBV29-1 to TRBJ2-1; TRBD2 matches at 8 bases. This receptor was identified in a woman in her 30s in good health and CMV-seropositive. CDR3 DNA sequence: TGCAGCGTTAGCGGGGGCCAACTTACAGATGAGCAGTTCTTC. This codes for CSVSGGQLTDEQFF.